These 30 T cell receptor beta chains came from one sample sequenced in a study of long-term antiretroviral therapy in people with HIV. It was version v3.0 of the immunoSEQ assay that was run at survey level. Assay: immunoSEQ multiplex PCR; the TCRdb copy retains only in-frame clones and omits some. Of tens of thousands of clones in the sample, 90% to 95% were seen once. Sequenced material: unsorted PBMCs, taken 3.7 years after starting antiretroviral therapy. The receptors here all came from a woman aged 45-59 years with HIV.

CDR3 in DNA: TGTGCCAGCAGCTTAGAAGGGACAGTTCTGAACACTGAAGCTTTCTTT. Encoded protein: CASSLEGTVLNTEAFF. The V gene is TRBV11-1, the J gene TRBJ1-1, with 7 bases identical to TRBD1. V lost 1 base to trimming and J lost 0 bases; unmatched junction nucleotides: 5. The CDR3 runs 16 residues. The germline gives CDR1 SGHAT, CDR2 FQDESV (reference sequence).

The rearrangement uses TRBV29-1 and TRBJ2-5; 15 bases fit TRBD2. J was trimmed by 2 bases and V by 4 bases; bases with no gene match: 5. CDR1 and CDR2 (germline): SQVTM, ANQGSEA. CDR3 length: 16 amino acids. The CDR3, as DNA: TGCAGCGTTGGGGGACTAGCGGGGGGCCTACAAGAGACCCAGTACTTC. It encodes CSVGGLAGGLQETQYF.

The chain joins TRBV7-3 to TRBJ2-6, with TRBD1 matching over 7 bases. Germline lookup yields CDR1 SGHTA and CDR2 FQGTGA. The CDR3 length is 16 residues. Trimming took 10 bases from V and 0 from J; bases not matched to a gene: 9. As DNA, the CDR3 is TGTGCCACCTCGACAGGGCTCAACTCTGGGGCCAACGTCCTGACTTTC. Translating it yields CATSTGLNSGANVLTF.

The chain couples TRBV7-9 to TRBJ1-5, with D uncertain. Trimming took 1 base from V and 4 from J, leaving 5 bases between them. The CDR3 is 13 residues long. Germline V gene sequence: CDR1 SEHNR, CDR2 FQNEAQ (reference sequence). DNA for the CDR3: TGTGCCAGCAGCTTAGGCCAGAATCAGCCCCAGCATTTT. Encoded protein: CASSLGQNQPQHF.

J is TRBJ2-2 and V is TRBV19; a possible D gene is TRBD1 (6 bases). Per germline, CDR1 LNHDA and CDR2 SQIVND (reference sequence). The V and J ends lost 5 bases and 6 bases respectively, with 19 bases between them. CDR3 length: 16 amino acids. The CDR3, as DNA: TGTGCCAGTAGTCTACCTTTCACAGGGTCCGCCGGGGAGCTGTTTTTT. Residues: CASSLPFTGSAGELFF.

CDR3 in DNA: TGCGCCAGCAGCTTGGGCGAGCCCCCAGATACGCAGTATTTT. This sequence encodes CASSLGEPPDTQYF. V is TRBV5-1 and J is TRBJ2-3; D remains unclear. The CDR3 loop spans 14 amino acids. The germline V gene encodes CDR1 SGHRS and CDR2 YFSETQ. Trimming cost V 0 bases and J 4 bases, with 9 bases left between them. Based on the CDR3 plus reference TRBV5-1 and TRBJ2-3, the full variable domain is KAGVTQTPRYLIKTRGQQVTLSCSPISGHRSVSWYQQTPGQGLQFLFEYFSETQRNKGNFPGRFSGRQFSNSRSEMNVSTLELGDSALYLCASSLGEPPDTQYFGPGTRLTVL.

This chain links TRBV19 with TRBJ2-2, with 7 nucleotides matching TRBD1. The length of the CDR3 is 15 residues. Trimming at V came to 8 bases and at J to 4 bases, leaving 10 bases not matched to a gene. The germline V gene encodes CDR1 LNHDA and CDR2 SQIVND (reference sequence). The CDR3 here is CASGASGTATGELFF. The DNA of the CDR3 is TGTGCCAGTGGAGCCTCCGGGACAGCCACCGGGGAGCTGTTTTTT.

V is TRBV5-1 and J is TRBJ1-1; D unresolved. The V gene's germline CDR1 is SGHRS and CDR2 YFSETQ. The V gene lost 0 bases and the J gene lost 3 bases, with 12 bases spanning the gap. CDR3 length: 15 amino acids. The CDR3: CASSLGKGWDTEAFF. The CDR3 region has the DNA TGCGCCAGCAGCTTGGGCAAGGGATGGGACACTGAAGCTTTCTTT.

The genes are TRBV6-5 and TRBJ2-2; tentative D call: TRBD2 (5 bases). V was cut by 7 bases and J by 3 bases, with 12 bases left in between. Germline lookup yields CDR1 MNHEY and CDR2 SVGAGI. The CDR3 consists of 14 residues. The CDR3: CASIARADTGELFF. Written as DNA, the CDR3 is TGTGCCAGCATAGCGAGGGCGGACACCGGGGAGCTGTTTTTT.

V is TRBV4-1 and J is TRBJ2-7; a possible D gene is TRBD1 (6 bases). The germline V and J ends were trimmed by 2 bases and 3 bases, with 17 bases remaining between them. Germline values: CDR1 MGHRA, CDR2 YSYEKL. The CDR3 is made up of 16 amino acids. The CDR3 region has the DNA TGCGCCAGCAGCCAAACGACAGGTGAATGGAGCTACGAGCAGTACTTC. This translates into CASSQTTGEWSYEQYF.

The chain links TRBV5-1 to TRBJ1-6; D is ambiguous. This CDR3 is 12 amino acids long. Deletions cut 4 bases from V and 5 bases from J, with 4 bases between. CDR1 and CDR2 from the germline V gene are SGHRS and YFSETQ. The CDR3 loop reads CASSPNNSPLHF. In nucleotides, the CDR3 is TGCGCCAGCAGCCCAAATAATTCACCCCTCCACTTT.

This clone was counted a single time. The chain joins TRBV5-8 to TRBJ1-2; D may be TRBD1 (5 bases). The V end was cut by 3 bases, the J end by 4 bases, with 10 bases between. CDR1 and CDR2 (germline): SGHTS, YDEGEE. The CDR3 runs to 13 residues. This chain's CDR3 is CASSWEGTYGYTF. DNA for the CDR3: TGTGCCAGCAGCTGGGAGGGGACCTATGGCTACACCTTC.

The CDR3 protein is CASSRTGSYEQYF. In DNA form, the CDR3 reads TGTGCCAGCAGCAGGACCGGGAGCTACGAGCAGTACTTC. The chain joins TRBV5-4 to TRBJ2-7, with D tentatively TRBD2 (6 bases). CDR3 length: 13 amino acids. The germline V gene has CDR1 SGHNT and CDR2 YYREEE (reference sequence). V was pared by 4 bases and J by 3 bases, with 11 bases between.

The J gene is TRBJ2-5, the V gene TRBV4-1, with D uncertain. This CDR3 spans 14 amino acids. Germline V lookup: CDR1 MGHRA, CDR2 YSYEKL. V lost 1 base and J 5 bases, leaving 11 bases between the germline ends. CDR3: CASSQGLGSETQYF. CDR3 DNA sequence: TGCGCCAGCAGCCAAGGGTTAGGGTCGGAGACCCAGTACTTC.

The chain recombines TRBV7-3 with TRBJ2-1; TRBD1 agrees at 10 bases. CDR3 length: 15 amino acids. Germline lookup yields CDR1 SGHTA and CDR2 FQGTGA. V was clipped by 5 bases and J by 6 bases; unmatched bases: 7. CDR3 sequence (DNA): TGTGCCAGCAGCACACCGGGACAGGGGCTCAATGAGCAGTTCTTC. Protein: CASSTPGQGLNEQFF.

The gene calls are TRBV7-2 and TRBJ2-7, with TRBD1 identical over 8 bases. The CDR3 contains 19 residues. V lost 3 bases and J lost 1; bases outside the gene matches: 17. Germline assignment: CDR1 SGHTA and CDR2 FQGNSA. In nucleotides, the CDR3 is TGTGCCAGCAGCTTTCTGAAAAGGGACAGGAAAGTGATGTCCTACGAGCAGTACTTC. It codes for CASSFLKRDRKVMSYEQYF.

This clone has just one count. V gene TRBV4-1 combines with J gene TRBJ2-7; D is perhaps TRBD1 (5 bases). V lost 0 bases and J lost 2, with 14 bases in between. Looked up from germline, CDR1 is MGHRA and CDR2 is YSYEKL. This CDR3 contains 16 residues. The CDR3 sequence is CASSQDQVTVPYEQYF. CDR3 in DNA: TGCGCCAGCAGCCAAGACCAAGTGACAGTCCCCTACGAGCAGTACTTC.

This sequence joins TRBV11-1 and TRBJ2-5, with 13 bases lining up with TRBD2. The germline CDR1 and CDR2 sequences are SGHAT and FQDESV (reference sequence). Trimming removed 6 bases from V and 5 bases from J; junction bases left unmatched: 6. This CDR3 has 15 amino acids. In DNA, the CDR3 is TGTGCCAGCAGTGATGGACTAGCGGGGGAGGAGACCCAGTACTTC. Its translation is CASSDGLAGEETQYF. The entire variable domain, with the rest obtained from reference TRBV11-1 and TRBJ2-5, is as follows: EAEVAQSPRYKITEKSQAVAFWCDPISGHATLYWYRQILGQGPELLVQFQDESVVDDSQLPKDRFSAERLKGVDSTLKIQPAELGDSAMYLCASSDGLAGEETQYFGPGTRLLVL.

The gene calls are TRBV19 and TRBJ1-1; perhaps TRBD1 as D (6 bases). In germline, CDR1 is LNHDA, CDR2 SQIVND (reference sequence). The CDR3 covers 12 residues. Trimming took 3 bases from V and 8 from J, leaving 10 bases between them. The CDR3 protein is CASSIFQGEAFF. CDR3 nucleotide sequence: TGTGCCAGTAGTATCTTCCAGGGGGAAGCTTTCTTT.

This chain connects TRBV7-2 to TRBJ2-5; 8 nucleotides line up with TRBD2. The CDR3 sequence is 13 residues long. Germline assignment: CDR1 SGHTA and CDR2 FQGNSA. The V gene end was trimmed by 3 bases and the J gene end by 3 bases; junction bases not matched to a gene: 0. CDR3 protein: CASSFGGEETQYF. In DNA form, the CDR3 reads TGTGCCAGCAGCTTCGGGGGGGAAGAGACCCAGTACTTC.

This rearrangement joins TRBV13 to TRBJ1-6; D perhaps matches TRBD1 (6 bases). CDR3 length: 14 amino acids. The V and J ends lost 5 bases and 9 bases respectively, with 14 bases between them. Germline-derived CDR1 and CDR2 are PRHDT and FYEKMQ (reference sequence). The CDR3 coding sequence is TGTGCCAGCAGCCTGCACAGGGCTGGTTCACCCCTCCACTTT. This encodes CASSLHRAGSPLHF.

The rearrangement uses TRBV29-1 and TRBJ1-1, with D uncertain. Germline CDR1 and CDR2: SQVTM and ANQGSEA. CDR3 length equals 13 residues. V lost 6 bases and J 10 bases, leaving 21 bases between the germline ends. The CDR3 coding sequence is TGCAGCGTCGACCAACCGGAGAAACGGGCAGCTTTCTTT. Its protein product is CSVDQPEKRAAFF.

The V gene is TRBV6-6, the J gene TRBJ1-2; 7 nucleotides match TRBD1. Germline assignment: CDR1 MNHNY and CDR2 SVGAGI (reference sequence). The CDR3 is 14 amino acids. The junction had 9 bases not matched to a gene; V was cut back by 7 bases and J by 4 bases. DNA for the CDR3: TGTGCCAGCATTCTACAACAGGGGATCTATGGCTACACCTTC. Residues: CASILQQGIYGYTF.

The chain is built from TRBV11-1 and TRBJ2-3; TRBD2 is a possible D gene (6 bases). There are 17 residues in the CDR3. The germline V and J ends were trimmed by 5 bases and 1 base, with 19 bases remaining between them. Germline V gene lookup returns CDR1 SGHAT and CDR2 FQDESV (reference sequence). CDR3 nucleotides: TGTGCCAGCAGCCCCCGGGGATTAGCGGTTCGCACAGATACGCAGTATTTT. Encoded protein: CASSPRGLAVRTDTQYF.

Of note for this clone: Other DNA sequences in the sample encode the same CDR3. The chain joins TRBV11-1 to TRBJ2-2, with TRBD1 matching over 8 bases. Germline V gives CDR1 SGHAT, CDR2 FQDESV (reference sequence). With V trimmed by 5 bases and J by 0 bases, 8 bases remained unmatched. This CDR3 is built from 17 residues. CDR3 protein: CASSHDRGKANTGELFF. CDR3 bases: TGTGCCAGCAGCCACGACAGGGGAAAGGCGAACACCGGGGAGCTGTTTTTT.

CDR3 residues: CASSPVPGTPKGDEQYF. The CDR3 coding sequence is TGCGCCAGCAGCCCGGTCCCCGGGACCCCTAAGGGGGACGAGCAGTACTTC. The chain joins TRBV5-1 to TRBJ2-7; maybe TRBD1 (6 bases). V dropped 4 bases and J dropped 5 bases, with 25 bases sitting between them. The CDR3 covers 17 residues. Per the germline V gene, CDR1 is SGHRS and CDR2 is YFSETQ.

Of note for this clone: A junction boundary mismatches the germline segment, possibly from a read error. The chain joins TRBV7-7 to TRBJ2-1, with a weak D call TRBD2 (6 bases). This CDR3 comprises 14 residues. Per the germline V gene, CDR1 is SSHAT and CDR2 is FNYEAQ (reference sequence). The CDR3 protein is CASSLGRGVAEQFF. Written as DNA, the CDR3 is TGTGCTAGCAGCTTAGGTCGCGGGGTAGCTGAGCAGTTCTTC.

The genes are TRBV5-3 and TRBJ1-5, with a tentative D call TRBD1 (6 bases). TRBV5-3 qualifies as an ORF whose function is uncertain. The germline V and J ends were trimmed by 2 bases and 0 bases, with 18 bases remaining between them. The CDR3 has 18 amino acids. DNA for the CDR3: TGTGCCAGAAGCTTCTCGTTCCACAGGGCGGCTAGCAATCAGCCCCAGCATTTT. Translation: CARSFSFHRAASNQPQHF.

The chain is built from TRBV10-3 and TRBJ1-5; D uncertain. The CDR3 runs 13 residues. Trimming took 4 bases from V and 0 from J, leaving 4 bases between them. Germline lookup yields CDR1 ENHRY and CDR2 SYGVKD. In DNA form, the CDR3 reads TGTGCCATCAGTGCCTATAGCAATCAGCCCCAGCATTTT. This encodes CAISAYSNQPQHF.

The chain recombines TRBV6-6 with TRBJ2-7; 7 bases fit TRBD1. V dropped 5 bases and J dropped 3; count of bases not matched to a gene: 7. This CDR3 spans 14 amino acids. Germline V gene data show CDR1 as MNHNY and CDR2 as SVGAGI (reference sequence). CDR3 bases: TGTGCCAGCAGTACGCGGACAGGAGACTACGAGCAGTACTTC. It translates to CASSTRTGDYEQYF.